This is a list of T cell receptor beta chains from one sample in a study of T cell repertoires in cytomegalovirus infection. TCRdb redid the calling of the reads with MiXCR, one entry per CDR3 protein. Found here are approximately 630,000 distinct CDR3 sequences, less than 25% of them singletons; the top ten hold less than 9.5%. Sequenced: CD8+ T cells from PBMCs. These receptors all stem from a human donor in good health (CMV status not recorded). Some clones in this sample may be carry-over from other donors' samples. Both conserved end residues are part of each CDR3. D genes are given only for firm matches. For some rows the clone size is stated as once, few or many, or as a class when expanded; others skip it.

clone_size,d_call,j_call,v_call,cdr3_aa,cdr3_nt
few,TRBD1,TRBJ2-2,TRBV29-1,CSVEKQGEGAGELFF,TGCAGCGTTGAAAAACAGGGGGAAGGGGCCGGGGAGCTGTTTTTT
many,TRBD2,TRBJ2-3,TRBV7-3,CASSLEVAGATDTQYF,TGTGCCAGCAGCTTAGAGGTAGCGGGGGCAACAGATACGCAGTATTTT
many,.,TRBJ1-2,TRBV7-9,CASRTTGTYGYTF,TGTGCCAGCAGAACTACAGGCACCTATGGCTACACCTTC
.,.,TRBJ1-5,TRBV6-5,CASSSFGGVANQPQHF,TGTGCCAGCAGTTCTTTTGGGGGGGTCGCAAATCAGCCCCAGCATTTT
many,TRBD1,TRBJ2-1,TRBV7-2,CASSFATGFDEQFF,TGTGCCAGCAGCTTCGCGACAGGGTTTGATGAGCAGTTCTTC
.,.,TRBJ2-7,TRBV29-1,CSVEDGQGLDEQYF,TGCAGCGTTGAAGATGGGCAGGGCCTTGACGAGCAGTACTTC
.,.,TRBJ1-1,TRBV7-9,CASSARDPSRDTEAFF,TGTGCCAGCAGCGCGCGGGACCCATCGAGGGACACTGAAGCTTTCTTT
few,TRBD2,TRBJ2-3,TRBV20-1,CSARDTLAGSPSDTQYF,TGCAGTGCTAGAGATACCCTAGCGGGGTCTCCTTCGGATACGCAGTATTTT
many,.,TRBJ2-1,TRBV7-8,CASIDQSSYNEQFF,TGTGCCAGCATTGATCAGAGCTCCTACAATGAGCAGTTCTTC
many,TRBD1,TRBJ2-7,TRBV10-2,CASSEKGQTYEQYF,TGCGCCAGCAGTGAAAAGGGACAGACCTACGAGCAGTACTTC
.,TRBD1,TRBJ1-1,TRBV4-1,CASSQSPGGRHTEAFF,TGCGCCAGCAGCCAATCGCCAGGGGGCCGACACACTGAAGCTTTCTTT
.,.,TRBJ1-1,TRBV6-6,CASGDNRAGAFF,TGTGCCAGCGGGGACAACAGGGCCGGAGCTTTCTTT
few,.,TRBJ1-6,TRBV28,CASSLSLTVNSPLHF,TGTGCCAGCAGTTTATCGTTGACAGTTAATTCACCCCTCCACTTT
few,.,TRBJ1-1,TRBV14,CASSQEGAKNWGIPPLEAFF,TGTGCCAGCAGCCAAGAAGGGGCTAAGAACTGGGGGATTCCGCCCCTTGAAGCTTTCTTT
few,.,TRBJ1-1,TRBV15,CATSRGVTEAFF,TGTGCCACCAGCAGAGGAGTCACTGAAGCTTTCTTT
many,.,TRBJ1-4,TRBV7-9,CASNVGADFGKLFF,TGTGCCAGCAACGTTGGAGCAGATTTTGGAAAACTGTTTTTT
.,.,TRBJ2-2,TRBV11-2,CASSGRDSSFRYTGELFF,TGTGCCAGCAGCGGGAGGGACAGCTCATTCCGGTACACCGGGGAGCTGTTTTTT
.,TRBD1,TRBJ2-7,TRBV6-2/TRBV6-3,CTSNLWDSGYEQYF,TGTACCAGCAACCTCTGGGACAGCGGCTACGAGCAGTACTTC
many,TRBD1,TRBJ2-7,TRBV7-9,CASSPKSGQGYEQYF,TGTGCCAGCAGCCCCAAATCGGGACAGGGATATGAGCAGTACTTC
.,.,TRBJ1-1,TRBV6-2/TRBV6-3,CASNLGNTEAFF,TGTGCCAGCAACCTCGGGAACACTGAAGCTTTCTTT
few,TRBD1,TRBJ2-1,TRBV6-5,CASSYRPGTGNEQFF,TGTGCCAGCAGTTACCGTCCCGGGACAGGGAATGAGCAGTTCTTC
few,TRBD1,TRBJ1-2,TRBV7-9,CASSLRTGGDYGYTF,TGTGCCAGCAGCTTAAGGACAGGGGGCGACTATGGCTACACCTTC
.,TRBD2,TRBJ2-5,TRBV9,CASSGGGNQETQYF,TGTGCCAGCAGCGGCGGGGGAAACCAAGAGACCCAGTACTTC
many,.,TRBJ1-2,TRBV7-9,CASSLNRSGGYTF,TGTGCCAGCAGCTTAAACAGGTCGGGCGGCTACACCTTC
.,.,TRBJ1-2,TRBV20-1,CSARQRTNYGYTF,TGCAGTGCTAGACAGAGAACGAACTATGGCTACACCTTC
.,.,TRBJ2-7,TRBV5-4,CASSLEGGFSYEQYF,TGTGCCAGCAGCTTGGAAGGGGGGTTCTCCTACGAGCAGTACTTC
many,TRBD1,TRBJ2-3,TRBV7-2,CASSGGTGGYTQYF,TGTGCCAGCAGCGGGGGGACAGGGGGGTATACGCAGTATTTT
few,.,TRBJ2-1,TRBV6-5,CASSYVPFNEQFF,TGTGCCAGCAGTTACGTTCCCTTCAATGAGCAGTTCTTC
many,.,TRBJ2-5,TRBV7-9,CASSPTIEETQYF,TGTGCCAGCAGCCCGACTATAGAAGAGACCCAGTACTTC
.,TRBD1,TRBJ1-2,TRBV7-8,CVSSPTGADGYTF,TGTGTCAGCAGCCCCACAGGGGCGGACGGCTACACCTTC
few,.,TRBJ2-3,TRBV6-1,CASSLWTSSTDTQYF,TGTGCCAGCAGTCTGTGGACATCTAGCACAGATACGCAGTATTTT
.,TRBD1,TRBJ1-2,TRBV6-5,CASSSGDREGYTF,TGTGCCAGCAGTTCCGGGGACAGGGAAGGCTACACCTTC
.,.,TRBJ1-5,TRBV28,CVSSFGAGQRSNQPQHF,TGTGTCAGCAGTTTTGGGGCAGGGCAGCGTAGCAATCAGCCCCAGCATTTT
few,TRBD1,TRBJ2-1,TRBV6-5,CASSGPGQGANDEQFF,TGTGCCAGCAGTGGTCCCGGACAGGGGGCAAACGATGAGCAGTTCTTC
.,.,TRBJ1-3,TRBV7-9,CASVVPTGNSGNTIYF,TGTGCCAGCGTTGTACCAACAGGGAACTCTGGAAACACCATATATTTT
many,TRBD2,TRBJ2-3,TRBV4-1,CASSQDPRTRPLTDTQYF,TGCGCCAGCAGCCAAGACCCCAGGACTAGACCCCTCACAGATACGCAGTATTTT
few,.,TRBJ2-5,TRBV29-1,CSVEIGQETQYF,TGCAGCGTTGAAATAGGCCAAGAGACCCAGTACTTC
.,.,TRBJ2-6,TRBV28,CASSLAPFGANVLTF,TGTGCCAGCAGTTTAGCCCCGTTTGGTGCCAACGTCCTGACTTTC
few,TRBD1,TRBJ2-1,TRBV28,CASLGQGLYSYNEQFF,TGTGCCAGCCTTGGACAGGGGCTTTACTCCTACAATGAGCAGTTCTTC
.,TRBD2,TRBJ2-5,TRBV9,CASGLAGDLQETQYF,TGTGCCAGCGGGCTAGCGGGGGATCTCCAAGAGACCCAGTACTTC
many,.,TRBJ1-5,TRBV6-2/TRBV6-3,CASSYYSNQPQHF,TGTGCCAGCAGTTACTATAGCAATCAGCCCCAGCATTTT
few,TRBD1,TRBJ2-2,TRBV12-5,CASGFRGQGATGELFF,TGTGCTAGTGGTTTCCGTGGACAGGGGGCCACCGGGGAGCTGTTTTTT
.,.,TRBJ2-7,TRBV14,CASSQAGARYEQYF,TGTGCCAGCAGCCAAGCAGGGGCGAGATACGAGCAGTACTTC
many,.,TRBJ2-2,TRBV12-3/TRBV12-4,CASSFDYPGELFF,TGTGCCAGCAGTTTCGACTATCCCGGGGAGCTGTTTTTT
few,.,TRBJ2-3,TRBV4-2,CASSPGSIYTDTQYF,TGTGCCAGCAGCCCCGGAAGTATATACACAGATACGCAGTATTTT
few,.,TRBJ2-2,TRBV27,CASSLYYREGSTGELFF,TGTGCCAGCAGTTTATATTACAGGGAGGGGAGTACCGGGGAGCTGTTTTTT
many,.,TRBJ1-1,TRBV6-2/TRBV6-3,CASSYWGTVNTEAFF,TGTGCCAGCAGTTACTGGGGGACGGTAAACACTGAAGCTTTCTTT
few,.,TRBJ2-1,TRBV29-1,CSVGAGLGNEQFF,TGCAGCGTTGGCGCTGGGTTGGGAAATGAGCAGTTCTTC
.,.,TRBJ2-1,TRBV25-1,CASERRGSGTYNEQFF,TGTGCCAGTGAAAGACGTGGTAGCGGCACCTACAATGAGCAGTTCTTC
.,TRBD1,TRBJ2-3,TRBV12-5,CASGFQTDRWKDTQYF,TGTGCTAGTGGTTTCCAAACGGACAGGTGGAAAGATACGCAGTATTTT
few,.,TRBJ2-2,TRBV7-9,CASSGQSRVGELFF,TGTGCCAGCAGCGGACAGTCGCGGGTCGGGGAGCTGTTTTTT
.,TRBD1,TRBJ2-1,TRBV14,CASSQEGTGSLGEQFF,TGTGCCAGCAGCCAAGAAGGGACAGGGTCCTTGGGTGAGCAGTTCTTC
many,.,TRBJ1-2,TRBV7-6,CASSPGGGTNYGYTF,TGTGCCAGCAGCCCGGGGGGCGGTACTAACTATGGCTACACCTTC
many,.,TRBJ2-1,TRBV7-3,CASSLYRADYNEQFF,TGTGCCAGCAGCTTATACCGGGCCGATTACAATGAGCAGTTCTTC
.,TRBD2,TRBJ2-1,TRBV7-9,CASSFRTSGGDEQFF,TGTGCCAGCAGCTTCCGGACTAGCGGGGGGGATGAGCAGTTCTTC
.,.,TRBJ2-1,TRBV12-5,CASGLGVEQFF,TGTGCTAGTGGTTTAGGTGTTGAGCAGTTCTTC